This T cell receptor (beta chain) was obtained from a study of identical twins. Study-level results: Cord blood's abundant beta clonotypes had fewer insertions, unlike memory repertoires. Out-of-frame alpha sequences common to twins exhibited a surplus of low generation probability.

Germline-derived CDR1 and CDR2 are LGHNA and YNFKEQ. V was cut by 0 bases and J by 3 bases, with 8 bases left in between. There are 15 residues in the CDR3. Template switching introduced a universal primer site, and the cDNA bore unique molecular identifiers. TCRdb re-called the 5' RACE reads with MiXCR, one entry per CDR3 protein. In the table there are hundreds of thousands of distinct CDR3 sequences, 6% to 9% of which are singletons. This clonotype was observed a few times. Its antigen is as yet unknown. The data also belong to a second study, concerning yellow fever vaccine responses in identical twins.

The sample comprised memory (CD45RO+) T cells sorted from blood. This chain uses TRBV4-2 with TRBJ1-4; possibly TRBD1 for D (5 bases). This TCR was sampled from a woman between 18 and 29 years old in good health. CDR3 loop: CASSQDGGANEKLFF. DNA of the CDR3: TGTGCCAGCAGCCAAGATGGGGGGGCTAATGAAAAACTGTTTTTT.